What follows are 8 T cell receptor beta chains derived from one specimen sequenced in a study of T cells in Graves' hyperthyroidism and ophthalmopathy. The TCR beta CDR3 regions underwent amplification using RNA transcripts as the source. The TCR CDR3 first-round RT-PCR relied on the HTBI primer set. TCRdb itself ran the multiplex PCR reads through MiXCR, one entry per CDR3 protein. This sample has hundreds of thousands of distinct CDR3 sequences, with roughly 14% found just once. The sequencing input was blood. The source is a woman aged 40 to 50 with Graves' ophthalmopathy.

This sequence joins TRBV9 and TRBJ2-1; no reliable D call. This CDR3 is built from 13 residues. The germline CDR1 and CDR2 sequences are SGDLS and YYNGEE. Trimming removed 4 bases from V and 8 bases from J, with 13 bases in between. The CDR3 here is CASSPPLSHEQFF. CDR3 bases: TGTGCCAGCAGCCCACCCCTTAGCCATGAGCAGTTCTTC.

Many counts were recorded for this clonotype. The gene calls are TRBV30 and TRBJ2-7; 10 bases map to TRBD1. The V and J ends lost 4 bases and 2 bases, in that order; junction bases with no gene match: 5. The CDR3 totals 14 residues. The germline V gene has CDR1 GTSNPN and CDR2 SVGIG (reference sequence). CDR3 sequence: CAWNTGQGAYEQYF. The CDR3 region has the DNA TGTGCCTGGAACACAGGACAGGGGGCCTACGAGCAGTACTTC.

The genes are TRBV7-9 and TRBJ1-1; possible D gene TRBD1, 6 bases. The CDR3 is 14 residues long. CDR1 and CDR2 (germline): SEHNR, FQNEAQ (reference sequence). V was trimmed by 5 bases and J by 3 bases, leaving 13 bases between them. Written as DNA, the CDR3 is TGTGCCAGCAGCCCAGAGGGGGGGTACACTGAAGCTTTCTTT. It specifies CASSPEGGYTEAFF.

This clonotype was counted many times. The chain combines TRBV2 with TRBJ1-1; the D gene is possibly TRBD1 (5 bases). Trimming removed 5 bases from V and 3 bases from J, with 10 bases in between. Germline loops: CDR1 SNHLY, CDR2 FYNNEI. The CDR3 covers 13 residues. CDR3 sequence reads: CASSKGWDTEAFF. The CDR3 bases are TGTGCCAGCAGTAAGGGGTGGGACACTGAAGCTTTCTTT.

Many counts were recorded for this clonotype. The gene calls are TRBV11-3 and TRBJ1-1; D remains ambiguous. Germline V gene sequence: CDR1 SGHNT, CDR2 YENEEA. V dropped 5 bases and J dropped 6 bases, with 10 bases sitting between them. The CDR3 is 12 residues long. This CDR3 is CASSLGLAEAFF. The CDR3 nucleotides read TGTGCCAGCAGCCTAGGGCTAGCTGAAGCTTTCTTT. The complete variable domain, with remaining parts taken from reference TRBV11-3 and TRBJ1-1, reads EAGVVQSPRYKIIEKKQPVAFWCNPISGHNTLYWYLQNLGQGPELLIRYENEEAVDDSQLPKDRFSAERLKGVDSTLKIQPAELGDSAVYLCASSLGLAEAFFGQGTRLTVV.

The rearrangement links TRBV28 to TRBJ2-2; D may match TRBD1 or TRBD2 (5 bases each). The V gene's germline CDR1 is MDHEN and CDR2 SYDVKM. Trimming stripped 7 bases from V and 0 bases from J, with 12 bases between. This CDR3 region has 15 residues. CDR3 bases: TGTGCCAGCATGGGACCTTCCTCGAACACCGGGGAGCTGTTTTTT. Its translation: CASMGPSSNTGELFF.

The V and J genes are TRBV28 and TRBJ2-7; 12 bases align to TRBD2. The CDR3 has 17 amino acids. CDR1 is MDHEN and CDR2 is SYDVKM in the germline V gene. V was pared by 5 bases and J by 2 bases, with 10 bases of the junction left unmatched. The CDR3 nucleotides are TGTGCCAGCAGTCCGACCTTACTAGCGGGAGGCACCTACGAGCAGTACTTC. Translating it yields CASSPTLLAGGTYEQYF.

The J gene is TRBJ2-5, the V gene TRBV5-1; 7 bases line up with TRBD1. In germline, CDR1 is SGHRS, CDR2 YFSETQ. V dropped 7 bases and J dropped 4; count of bases not matched to a gene: 13. The CDR3 covers 15 residues. CDR3 nucleotide sequence: TGCGCCAGCGGGACGAGGGGGCTAGCAGGAGAGACCCAGTACTTC. Translation gives CASGTRGLAGETQYF. The full variable domain, rest sourced from reference TRBV5-1 and TRBJ2-5, is KAGVTQTPRYLIKTRGQQVTLSCSPISGHRSVSWYQQTPGQGLQFLFEYFSETQRNKGNFPGRFSGRQFSNSRSEMNVSTLELGDSALYLCASGTRGLAGETQYFGPGTRLLVL.